What follows is one T cell receptor (beta chain) and its context. Its matching antigen is unknown. There are 12 residues in the CDR3. Looked up from germline, CDR1 is GTSNPN and CDR2 is SVGIG (reference sequence). Profiled with immunoSEQ multiplex PCR; TCRdb holds only in-frame clones, not every one. The sample includes 150,000 to 200,000 clones, around 93% of them seen just once. This specimen comes from a study of T cell responses to AZD1222 COVID-19 vaccine. Study-level information: Whether given at about 4 or about 12 weeks, second doses were pooled.

Whole-study findings and limits: Repertoire sampling happened only post peak T cell response. A reported finding is that nearly half of spike-specific TCRs target unmutated variant regions.

The input for sequencing was peripheral blood, taken on day 0 of AZD1222 vaccination. V and J are TRBV30 and TRBJ1-1; the D gene is possibly TRBD1 (6 bases). The TCR comes from an adult in good health. CDR3 nucleotides: TGTGCTCAATCAGGGGCGAACACTGAAGCTTTCTTT. Protein product: CAQSGANTEAFF.